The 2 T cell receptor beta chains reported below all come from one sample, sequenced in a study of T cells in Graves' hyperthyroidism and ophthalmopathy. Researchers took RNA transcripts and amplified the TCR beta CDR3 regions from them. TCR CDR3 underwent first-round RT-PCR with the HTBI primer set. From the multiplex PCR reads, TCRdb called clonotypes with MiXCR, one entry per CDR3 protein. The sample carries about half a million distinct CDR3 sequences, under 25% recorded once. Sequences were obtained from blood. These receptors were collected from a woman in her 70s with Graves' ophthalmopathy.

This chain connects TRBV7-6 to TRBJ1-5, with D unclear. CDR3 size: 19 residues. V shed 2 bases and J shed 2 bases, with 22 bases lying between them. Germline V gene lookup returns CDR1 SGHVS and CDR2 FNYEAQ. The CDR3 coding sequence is TGTGCCAGCAGCTTATTCGCGGACCACGGGAGACACCGCAATCAGCCCCAGCATTTT. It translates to CASSLFADHGRHRNQPQHF.

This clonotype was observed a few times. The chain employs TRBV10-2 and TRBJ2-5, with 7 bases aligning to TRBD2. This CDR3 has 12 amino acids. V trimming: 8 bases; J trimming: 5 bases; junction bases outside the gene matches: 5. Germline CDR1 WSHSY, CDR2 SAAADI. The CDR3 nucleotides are TGCGCCAGCCGGGAGGCTGACGAGACCCAGTACTTC. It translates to CASREADETQYF.